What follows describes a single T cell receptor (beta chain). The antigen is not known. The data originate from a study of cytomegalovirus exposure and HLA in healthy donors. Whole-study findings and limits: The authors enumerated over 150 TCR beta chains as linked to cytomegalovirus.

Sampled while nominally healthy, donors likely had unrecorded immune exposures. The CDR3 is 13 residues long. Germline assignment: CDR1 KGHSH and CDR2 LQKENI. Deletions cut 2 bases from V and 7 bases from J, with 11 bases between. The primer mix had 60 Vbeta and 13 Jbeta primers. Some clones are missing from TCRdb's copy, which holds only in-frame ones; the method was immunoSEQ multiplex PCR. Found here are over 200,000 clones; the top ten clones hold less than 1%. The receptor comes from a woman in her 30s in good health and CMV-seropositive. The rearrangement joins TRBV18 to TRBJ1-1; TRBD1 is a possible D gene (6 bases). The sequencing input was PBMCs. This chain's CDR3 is CASSPGQGLEAFF. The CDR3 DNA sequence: TGTGCCAGCTCACCAGGTCAGGGGCTTGAAGCTTTCTTT.